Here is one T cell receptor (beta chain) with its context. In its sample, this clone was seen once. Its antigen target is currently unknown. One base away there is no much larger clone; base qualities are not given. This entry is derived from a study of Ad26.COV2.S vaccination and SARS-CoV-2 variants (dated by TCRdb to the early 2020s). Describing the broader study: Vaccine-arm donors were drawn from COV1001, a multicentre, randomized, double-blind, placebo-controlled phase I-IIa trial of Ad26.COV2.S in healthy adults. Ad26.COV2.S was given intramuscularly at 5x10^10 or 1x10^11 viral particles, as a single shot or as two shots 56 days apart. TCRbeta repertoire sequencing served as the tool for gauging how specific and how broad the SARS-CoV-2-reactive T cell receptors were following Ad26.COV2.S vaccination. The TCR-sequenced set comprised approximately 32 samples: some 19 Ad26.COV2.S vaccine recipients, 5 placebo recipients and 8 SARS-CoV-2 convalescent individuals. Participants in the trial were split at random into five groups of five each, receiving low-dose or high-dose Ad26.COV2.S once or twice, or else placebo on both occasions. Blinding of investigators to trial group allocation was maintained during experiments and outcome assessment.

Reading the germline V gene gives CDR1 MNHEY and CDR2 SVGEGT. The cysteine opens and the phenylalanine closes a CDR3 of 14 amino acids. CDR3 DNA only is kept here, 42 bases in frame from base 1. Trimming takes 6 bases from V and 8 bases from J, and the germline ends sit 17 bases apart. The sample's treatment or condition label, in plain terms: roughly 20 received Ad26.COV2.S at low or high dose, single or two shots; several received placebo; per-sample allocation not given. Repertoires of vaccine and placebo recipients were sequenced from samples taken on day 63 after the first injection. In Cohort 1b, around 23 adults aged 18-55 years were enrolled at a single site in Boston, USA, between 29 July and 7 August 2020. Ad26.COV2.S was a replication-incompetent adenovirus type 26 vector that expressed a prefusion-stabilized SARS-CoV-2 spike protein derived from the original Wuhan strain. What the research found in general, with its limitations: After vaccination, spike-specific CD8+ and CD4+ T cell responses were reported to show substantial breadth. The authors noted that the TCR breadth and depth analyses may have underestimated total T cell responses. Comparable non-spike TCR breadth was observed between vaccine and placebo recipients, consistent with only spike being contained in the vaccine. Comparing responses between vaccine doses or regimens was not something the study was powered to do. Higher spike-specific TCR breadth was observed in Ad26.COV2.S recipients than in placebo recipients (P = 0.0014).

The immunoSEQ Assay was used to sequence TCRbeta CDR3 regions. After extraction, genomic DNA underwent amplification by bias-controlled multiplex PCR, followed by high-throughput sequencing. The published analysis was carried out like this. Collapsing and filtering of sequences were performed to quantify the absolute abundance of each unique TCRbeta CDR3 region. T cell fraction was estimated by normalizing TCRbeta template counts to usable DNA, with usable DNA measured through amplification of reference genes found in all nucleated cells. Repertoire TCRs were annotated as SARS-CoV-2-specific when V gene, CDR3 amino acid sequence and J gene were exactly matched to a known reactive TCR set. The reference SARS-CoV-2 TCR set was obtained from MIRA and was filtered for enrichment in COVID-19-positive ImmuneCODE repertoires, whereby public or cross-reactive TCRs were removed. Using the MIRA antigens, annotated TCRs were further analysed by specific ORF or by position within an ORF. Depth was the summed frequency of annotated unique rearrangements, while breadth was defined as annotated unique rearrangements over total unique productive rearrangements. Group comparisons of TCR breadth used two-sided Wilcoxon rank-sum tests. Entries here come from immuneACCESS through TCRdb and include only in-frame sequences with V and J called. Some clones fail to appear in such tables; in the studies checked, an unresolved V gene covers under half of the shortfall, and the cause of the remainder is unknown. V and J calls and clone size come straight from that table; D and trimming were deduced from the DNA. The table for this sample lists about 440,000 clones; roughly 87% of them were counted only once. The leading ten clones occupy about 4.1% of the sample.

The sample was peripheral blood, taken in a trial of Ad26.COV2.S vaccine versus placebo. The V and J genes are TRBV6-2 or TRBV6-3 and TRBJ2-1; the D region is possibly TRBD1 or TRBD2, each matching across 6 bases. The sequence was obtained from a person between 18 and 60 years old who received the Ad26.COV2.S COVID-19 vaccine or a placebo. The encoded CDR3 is CASSPRVGGDEQFF. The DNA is TGTGCCAGCAGCCCCCGGGTGGGGGGCGATGAGCAGTTCTTC.